The subject of this entry is one T cell receptor (beta chain). Its cognate antigen is unknown. Germline is not matched at one junction end, which may reflect a read error. The data derive from a study of blood T cells in healthy people across ages. General study results and limits: Diversity of TCR beta per million T cells declined in a roughly linear way with age. No conclusive comparison of naive versus antigen-experienced cells was possible with unsorted PBMCs.

Combining a sample-barcoded 5' primer with a J-beta primer mix, a second PCR ran for 7 to 11 cycles. In TCRdb, the 5' RACE reads were re-called with MiXCR into one record per CDR3 protein. The table lists about 900,000 distinct CDR3 sequences, approximately 59% of them singletons. This CDR3 has 12 residues. Extraction yielded at least 5 micrograms of total RNA per sample. Sample: blood. The receptor's source is a man aged 25 to 40 in good health. This rearrangement joins TRBV12-3 or TRBV12-4 to TRBJ2-5; D not certain. The CDR3 nucleotides are TGTGCCAGCATCCCTACAAGAGAGGCCCAGTACTTC. This sequence encodes CASIPTREAQYF.